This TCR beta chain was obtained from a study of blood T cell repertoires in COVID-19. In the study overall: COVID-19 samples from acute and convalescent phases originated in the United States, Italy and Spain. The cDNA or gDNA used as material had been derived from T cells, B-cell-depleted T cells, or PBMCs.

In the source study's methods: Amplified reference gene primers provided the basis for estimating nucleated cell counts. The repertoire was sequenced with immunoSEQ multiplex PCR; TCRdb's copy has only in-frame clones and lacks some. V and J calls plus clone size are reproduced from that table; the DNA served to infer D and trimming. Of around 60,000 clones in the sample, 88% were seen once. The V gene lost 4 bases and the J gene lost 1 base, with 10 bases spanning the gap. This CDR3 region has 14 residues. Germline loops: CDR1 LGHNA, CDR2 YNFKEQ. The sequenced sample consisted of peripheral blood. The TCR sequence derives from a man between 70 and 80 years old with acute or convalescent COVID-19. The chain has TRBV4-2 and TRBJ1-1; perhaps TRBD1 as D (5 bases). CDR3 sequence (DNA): TGTGCCAGCAGCCCCGGGGGGGGGAACACTGAAGCTTTCTTT. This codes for CASSPGGGNTEAFF.